Shown below are 28 T cell receptor beta chains from a single sample sequenced in a study of Graves' ophthalmopathy and Graves' hyperthyroidism. CDR3 regions of TCR beta were amplified from RNA transcripts. Investigators did first-round RT-PCR with HTBI primers, then second-round multiplex PCR. From the multiplex PCR reads, TCRdb called clonotypes with MiXCR, one entry per CDR3 protein. The sample comprises 200,000 to 300,000 distinct CDR3 sequences, around 50% of which are singletons, and roughly half rests with the top ten. Source material: peripheral blood. These receptors were taken from an adult man with Graves' ophthalmopathy.

This sequence joins TRBV7-3 and TRBJ2-5; a weak D match, TRBD2 (5 bases). Looked up from germline, CDR1 is SGHTA and CDR2 is FQGTGA. The CDR3 has 14 amino acids. Trimming stripped 4 bases from V and 3 bases from J, with 12 bases between. In nucleotides, the CDR3 is TGTGCCAGCAGCTCCGGACTGGCTGAAGAGACCCAGTACTTC. It yields the protein CASSSGLAEETQYF.

The CDR3 region has the DNA TGTGCTAGTGGTTTGGTACAGGTAGGGGCTGGGGCCAACGTCCTGACTTTC. Translated, it gives CASGLVQVGAGANVLTF. The rearrangement links TRBV12-5 to TRBJ2-6; possibly TRBD1 for D (5 bases). The CDR3 spans 17 residues. Trimming left V 0 bases short and J 2 bases short, with 11 bases between. CDR1 and CDR2 from the germline V gene are LGHNT and FRNRAP.

About this clonotype: The junction departs from the called germline gene at one end, perhaps through a read error. The chain has TRBV10-3 and TRBJ1-2; the D is unclear. This CDR3 region has 13 residues. Germline lookup yields CDR1 ENHRY and CDR2 SYGVKD. CDR3 nucleotide sequence: TGTGCCAGCAGTGAAGCGGTGATTAAGGGCTACACCTTC. Its protein product is CASSEAVIKGYTF.

This clonotype was recorded at least ten times. The chain couples TRBV29-1 to TRBJ1-2, with D uncertain. V lost 4 bases and J lost 3, with 12 bases in between. The CDR3 runs to 13 residues. Looked up from germline, CDR1 is SQVTM and CDR2 is ANQGSEA. CDR3 residues: CSVGRTVDYGYTF. The CDR3 region has the DNA TGCAGCGTTGGCCGTACCGTGGACTATGGCTACACCTTC.

The rearrangement joins TRBV7-8 to TRBJ2-7; D assignment may be TRBD1 or TRBD2 (5 bases each). Germline V CDR1 and CDR2: SGHVS, FQNEAQ. This CDR3 has 12 residues. V was trimmed by 6 bases and J by 6 bases, leaving 12 bases between them. CDR3 sequence: CASRQGRGEQYF. DNA for the CDR3: TGTGCCAGCAGGCAGGGACGGGGCGAGCAGTACTTC.

V usage is TRBV6-1 and J usage is TRBJ1-4; D unclear. This CDR3 is 13 amino acids long. Germline CDR1 and CDR2: MNHNS and SASEGT. The ends were cut back, 7 bases at V and 5 bases at J, with 11 bases in the middle. CDR3 region: CASTRKRNEKLFF. DNA for the CDR3: TGTGCCAGCACCCGGAAACGAAATGAAAAACTGTTTTTT.

This chain links TRBV25-1 with TRBJ2-7; tentatively, D is TRBD1 (6 bases). The germline V gene encodes CDR1 MGHDK and CDR2 SYGVNS. This CDR3 has 15 residues. Trimming took off 3 bases at V and 3 bases at J, with 15 bases between the two ends. CDR3: CASSDPGVANYEQYF. The DNA for the CDR3 is TGTGCCAGCAGTGATCCAGGGGTGGCCAACTACGAGCAGTACTTC.

DNA for the CDR3: TGTGCCAGCAGCCAAGCGGGGGCCAAGGAAGCTTTCTTT. Translated, it gives CASSQAGAKEAFF. The chain recombines TRBV3-1 with TRBJ1-1; maybe TRBD1 (6 bases). V was trimmed by 1 base and J by 8 bases, leaving 11 bases between them. Germline CDR1 is LGHDT and CDR2 is YNNKEL (reference sequence). This CDR3 has 13 residues. Variable domain in full (rest from reference TRBV3-1 and TRBJ1-1): DTAVSQTPKYLVTQMGNDKSIKCEQNLGHDTMYWYKQDSKKFLKIMFSYNNKELIINETVPNRFSPKSPDKAHLNLHINSLELGDSAVYFCASSQAGAKEAFFGQGTRLTVV.

The rearrangement uses TRBV7-9 and TRBJ2-6; D perhaps matches TRBD1 (5 bases). Trimming left V 4 bases short and J 0 bases short, with 10 bases between. Germline CDR1 reads SEHNR; CDR2 reads FQNEAQ (reference sequence). The CDR3 consists of 16 residues. CDR3 in amino acids: CASSSPGNSGANVLTF. The CDR3 bases are TGTGCCAGCAGCTCGCCAGGGAACTCTGGGGCCAACGTCCTGACTTTC.

This clonotype qualifies as medium-sized. The CDR3 region has the DNA TGTGCCAGCAGCTTAGGCCGGTATGGCGAGCAGTACTTC. Translating it yields CASSLGRYGEQYF. The chain joins TRBV13 to TRBJ2-7; D is uncertain. Germline V lookup: CDR1 PRHDT, CDR2 FYEKMQ (reference sequence). This CDR3 is built from 13 residues. V was cut by 0 bases and J by 6 bases, with 9 bases left in between.

The chain uses TRBV2 and TRBJ1-2, with TRBD1 matching 7 bases. This CDR3 spans 14 amino acids. The J segment lost 6 bases and the V segment lost 4 bases, leaving 8 bases of the junction unmatched. Germline V gives CDR1 SNHLY, CDR2 FYNNEI. CDR3 residues: CASSVRPQGDGYTF. CDR3 coding DNA: TGTGCCAGCAGTGTACGTCCCCAGGGGGATGGCTACACCTTC.

V and J are TRBV5-1 and TRBJ1-1; 7 nucleotides line up with TRBD1. J was trimmed by 6 bases and V by 4 bases; bases with no gene match: 6. Germline V gives CDR1 SGHRS, CDR2 YFSETQ. The CDR3 covers 13 residues. CDR3 DNA sequence: TGCGCCAGCAGCCTGACAGGGATCGCTGAAGCTTTCTTT. As protein: CASSLTGIAEAFF.

This clonotype was observed a few times. The chain employs TRBV9 and TRBJ1-4, with D possibly matching TRBD1 (5 bases). Germline V CDR1 and CDR2: SGDLS, YYNGEE. The CDR3 length is 15 residues. Trimming removed 0 bases from V and 4 bases from J, with 10 bases in between. CDR3 in DNA: TGTGCCAGCAGCGTAGGCTTACAGGTTAATGAAAAACTGTTTTTT. Its translation is CASSVGLQVNEKLFF.

The gene calls are TRBV12-3 or TRBV12-4 and TRBJ2-5, with D possibly matching TRBD1 (6 bases). Trimming stripped 5 bases from V and 1 base from J, with 11 bases between. CDR3 length equals 14 residues. For the CDR3, the DNA is TGTGCCAGCAGTCCTGGGACACCCCAAGAGACCCAGTACTTC. It encodes CASSPGTPQETQYF.

The rearrangement joins TRBV2 to TRBJ1-3; D call uncertain. V lost 5 bases and J 1 base, leaving 18 bases between the germline ends. Looked up from germline, CDR1 is SNHLY and CDR2 is FYNNEI. The CDR3 is 17 residues long. CDR3 nucleotide sequence: TGTGCCAGCAGTCGACCACCGGGTCCCGGGTCTGGAAACACCATATATTTT. This gives the protein CASSRPPGPGSGNTIYF.

DNA for the CDR3: TGTGCCAGCAGGGGACAGGCCTATAATTCACCCCTCCACTTT. Residues: CASRGQAYNSPLHF. The V and J genes are TRBV7-2 and TRBJ1-6, with 8 positions matching TRBD1. CDR1 and CDR2 (germline): SGHTA, FQGNSA. The CDR3 extends over 14 amino acids. The trim removed 6 bases at V and 2 bases at J, leaving 0 bases unmatched.

The chain links TRBV24-1 to TRBJ2-2, with D unresolved. V gave up 0 bases and J gave up 1 base, with 2 bases separating them. CDR1 KGHDR and CDR2 SFDVKD come from the germline V gene. The CDR3 has 14 amino acids. CDR3 sequence reads: CATSDLQNTGELFF. The CDR3 coding sequence is TGTGCCACCAGTGATTTGCAGAACACCGGGGAGCTGTTTTTT.

This clonotype was found a few times. The chain carries TRBV9 and TRBJ2-7; either TRBD1 or TRBD2 may supply D (5 bases each). Germline CDR1 is SGDLS and CDR2 is YYNGEE. Trimming pared 4 bases from V and 2 bases from J, leaving 16 bases between. The CDR3 consists of 15 residues. CDR3 sequence reads: CASSRGTPGTYEQYF. The DNA of the CDR3 is TGTGCCAGCAGCCGGGGAACTCCAGGGACCTACGAGCAGTACTTC.

V is TRBV7-9 and J is TRBJ2-2, with D possibly being TRBD1 (5 bases). This CDR3 spans 12 amino acids. Germline CDR1 reads SEHNR; CDR2 reads FQNEAQ (reference sequence). The V end was cut by 3 bases, the J end by 7 bases, with 6 bases between. CDR3 DNA: TGTGCCAGCAGCTTTACAGGCGGGGAGCTGTTTTTT. It codes for CASSFTGGELFF.

CDR3 bases: TGTGCCAGCAGCGCCTCCGACCCCGGGACAAGCTCAAATCAGCCCCAGCATTTT. As protein: CASSASDPGTSSNQPQHF. J is TRBJ1-5 and V is TRBV7-9; perhaps TRBD1 as D (6 bases). The CDR3 spans 18 residues. Between the trimmed V and J ends, which lost 5 bases and 4 bases, there was a span of 24 bases. CDR1 is SEHNR, CDR2 FQNEAQ, per germline (reference sequence).

The V and J genes are TRBV20-1 and TRBJ2-7; D is unresolved. Trimming stripped 5 bases from V and 0 bases from J, with 11 bases between. CDR1 is DFQATT and CDR2 is SNEGSKA in the germline V gene (reference sequence). This CDR3 spans 13 amino acids. The chain's CDR3 is CSAPRRSSYEQYF. The DNA for the CDR3 is TGCAGTGCTCCCCGACGGAGCTCCTACGAGCAGTACTTC.

This clonotype was observed a handful of times. The chain carries TRBV5-1 and TRBJ2-5, with unresolved D. V was trimmed by 8 bases and J by 5 bases, leaving 13 bases between them. The CDR3 sequence is 12 residues long. Germline CDR1 is SGHRS and CDR2 is YFSETQ. CDR3 DNA sequence: TGCGCCAGTCGGCAGGAGAGGGAGACCCAGTACTTC. It translates to CASRQERETQYF.

V usage is TRBV20-1 and J usage is TRBJ1-2, with 10 positions matching TRBD1. This CDR3 region has 18 residues. V lost 0 bases to trimming and J lost 0 bases; unmatched junction nucleotides: 10. Germline V gene sequence: CDR1 DFQATT, CDR2 SNEGSKA (reference sequence). The CDR3 DNA is TGCAGTGCTAGAGAAGGACCGGGACAGGGGACGTCTAACTATGGCTACACCTTC. This encodes CSAREGPGQGTSNYGYTF.

This chain links TRBV7-9 with TRBJ1-5, with D uncertain. Germline CDR1 and CDR2: SEHNR and FQNEAQ (reference sequence). Trimming removed 5 bases at V and 2 bases at J, with 16 bases between. The CDR3 spans 16 residues. The CDR3 region is CASSVRVGLGNQPQHF. In DNA, the CDR3 is TGTGCCAGCAGCGTGAGGGTAGGGTTGGGCAATCAGCCCCAGCATTTT.

The chain joins TRBV10-3 to TRBJ2-5, with 7 positions matching TRBD2. CDR1 is ENHRY, CDR2 SYGVKD, per germline. CDR3 size: 15 residues. The J segment lost 11 bases and the V segment lost 3 bases, leaving 15 bases of the junction unmatched. The CDR3 bases are TGTGCCATCAGTGAATCCGAGCGGGGTTACAATGAGCAGTACTTC. Its protein is CAISESERGYNEQYF.

This clonotype was detected once. The chain couples TRBV7-9 to TRBJ2-2; 15 nucleotides match TRBD2. The J segment lost 5 bases and the V segment lost 5 bases, leaving 9 bases of the junction unmatched. This CDR3 spans 18 amino acids. Per the germline V gene, CDR1 is SEHNR and CDR2 is FQNEAQ (reference sequence). Written as DNA, the CDR3 is TGTGCCAGCAGCGGTAGGGCCGGGACTAGCGGGAGGACCGGGGAGCTGTTTTTT. It encodes CASSGRAGTSGRTGELFF.

This clonotype was counted between two and nine times. The V call is TRBV5-1, the J call TRBJ2-7, with D unclear. The length of the CDR3 is 14 residues. V lost 1 base, J lost 3 bases, and 11 bases lay in between. Germline values: CDR1 SGHRS, CDR2 YFSETQ. The CDR3 is CASSLYGSLYEQYF. For the CDR3, the DNA is TGCGCCAGCAGCTTGTATGGCAGCCTCTACGAGCAGTACTTC.

The V gene is TRBV11-2, the J gene TRBJ2-7, with TRBD1 matching over 9 bases. Germline trimming cut 1 base from V and 0 bases from J; bases unmatched to any gene: 7. Looked up from germline, CDR1 is SGHAT and CDR2 is FQNNGV. CDR3 size: 17 residues. The CDR3 nucleotides are TGTGCCAGCAGCTTAGGAACCTGGGACAGGGCCTCCTACGAGCAGTACTTC. Translated, it gives CASSLGTWDRASYEQYF.